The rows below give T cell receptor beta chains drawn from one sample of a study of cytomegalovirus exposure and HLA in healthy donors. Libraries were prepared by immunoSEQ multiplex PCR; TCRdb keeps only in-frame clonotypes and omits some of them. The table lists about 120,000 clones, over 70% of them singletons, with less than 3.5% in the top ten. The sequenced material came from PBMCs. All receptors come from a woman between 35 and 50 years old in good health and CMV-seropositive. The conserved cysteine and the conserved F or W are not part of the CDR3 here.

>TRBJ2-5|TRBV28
ASTRPRDQETQY
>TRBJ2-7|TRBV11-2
ASSHPSRGRGYEQY
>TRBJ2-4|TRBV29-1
SVEDRLGIF
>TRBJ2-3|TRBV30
AWRDGVSDTQY
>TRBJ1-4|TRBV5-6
ASSSYIDSYNEKLF
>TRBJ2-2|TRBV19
ASRDELAGVSGELF
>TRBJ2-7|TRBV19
ASNEGAFLDEQY
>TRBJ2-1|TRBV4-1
ASSQASGNEQF
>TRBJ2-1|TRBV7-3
ASSLLGGRALNEQF
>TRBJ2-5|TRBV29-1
SVPSPGQETQY
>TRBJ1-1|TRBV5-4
ASSGRRGAQHTEAF
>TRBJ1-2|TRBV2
ASSETPRGVDGYT
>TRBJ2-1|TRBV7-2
ASSLSQWTSGNEQF
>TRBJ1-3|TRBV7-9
ASSPEQAGNTIY
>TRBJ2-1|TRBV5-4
ASSSAGTMEQF
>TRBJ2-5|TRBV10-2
ASTRTSGREETQY
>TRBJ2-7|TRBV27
ASTPSRASGYEQY
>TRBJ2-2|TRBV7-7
ASSTGQGANTGELF
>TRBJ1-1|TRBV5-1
ASSSGQGMNTEAF
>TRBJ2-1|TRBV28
ASRDRSYNEQF
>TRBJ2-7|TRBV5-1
ASSLAEGGNEQY
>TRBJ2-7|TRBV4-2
ASSQETGLSYEQC
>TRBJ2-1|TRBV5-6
ASSPGTSGGRVFNEQF
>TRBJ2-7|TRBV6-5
ASKGTVSYEQY
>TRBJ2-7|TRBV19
ASSMDQGDISYEQY
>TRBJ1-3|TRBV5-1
ASSVMGGTGNTIY
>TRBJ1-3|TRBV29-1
RPGRGLCSGNTIY
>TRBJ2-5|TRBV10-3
AMELGTMGETQY
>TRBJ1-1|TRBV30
AWSGSGTEAF
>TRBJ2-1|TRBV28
ASTVTSGSHNEQF
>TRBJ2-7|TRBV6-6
ASSYEGYEQY
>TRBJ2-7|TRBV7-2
ASSLYQGNYEQY
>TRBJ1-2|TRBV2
ASRDYAGYGYT
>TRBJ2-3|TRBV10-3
AIRGGTGGGGTDTQY
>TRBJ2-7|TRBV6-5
ASSYGDSSSYEQY
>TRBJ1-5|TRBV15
ATSRDREIEPQH
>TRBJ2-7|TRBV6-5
ASSPRTPRPYEQY
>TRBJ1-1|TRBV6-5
ASSERGPGTEAF
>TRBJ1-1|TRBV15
ATSRSDRNTEAF
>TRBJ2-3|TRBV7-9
ASSLARASGGATDTQY
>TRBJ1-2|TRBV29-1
SGTGDYGYT
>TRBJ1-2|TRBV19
ASSIEGRPSYGYT
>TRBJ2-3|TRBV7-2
ASSLYGAQGDTQY
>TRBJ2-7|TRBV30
AWATGQGAREQY
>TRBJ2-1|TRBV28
ASRTPKREGPEYEQF
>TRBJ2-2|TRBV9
ASSVEVASASGELF
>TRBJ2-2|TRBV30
AWGNRETGELF
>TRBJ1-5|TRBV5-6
ASSWGGANQPQH
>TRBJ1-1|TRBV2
ASGGAGRWDTEAF
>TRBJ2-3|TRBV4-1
ASSSQGAPSTDTQY
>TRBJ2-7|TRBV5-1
ASRAGTGNYEQY
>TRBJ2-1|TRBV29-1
SVLTSNEQF
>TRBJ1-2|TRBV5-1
ASSLAGRGDGYT
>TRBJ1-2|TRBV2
ASSRATYGYT
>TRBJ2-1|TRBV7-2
ASSSNPQGALGRDEQF